This T cell receptor (beta chain) comes out of a study of cytomegalovirus exposure and HLA in healthy donors. The V gene end was trimmed by 5 bases and the J gene end by 5 bases; junction bases not matched to a gene: 13. The CDR3 has 18 amino acids. Per germline, CDR1 LNHDA and CDR2 SQIVND (reference sequence). PCR primers comprised 60 Vbeta and 13 Jbeta primers. Generated by immunoSEQ multiplex PCR, the TCRdb table keeps only in-frame clones and is missing some. The repertoire holds some 170,000 clones, with roughly 81% as singletons. In regard to this clone: The antigen is undetermined.

Study-level findings and limits: A link between a missense DCLRE1C variant and TCR beta V- and J-gene trimming emerged from a later analysis. What was likely a sequencing artifact was a cluster of highly shared sequence variants. Specificity of three CMV-associated chains for CMV antigens was verified in vitro.

The TCR was taken from a woman in her late teens or twenties in good health and CMV-seropositive. Sequencing was carried out using PBMCs. The V call is TRBV19, the J call TRBJ1-5, with 12 positions matching TRBD1. CDR3 protein: CASSPETLGTGGHQPQHF. The CDR3 nucleotides are TGTGCCAGTAGTCCGGAGACCCTTGGGACAGGGGGCCATCAGCCCCAGCATTTT.